This is a list of T cell receptor beta chains from one sample in a study of blood T cell repertoires in COVID-19. Assay used: immunoSEQ multiplex PCR; TCRdb lists only in-frame clones, some missing. The sample lists a few hundred thousand clones; approximately 88% were seen once. Sample: peripheral blood. The receptors stem from a woman in her thirties with COVID-19, enrolled during active disease. Each CDR3 is given with its conserved first and last residue. The D gene is left open where the match is weak. Expanded clones are given a class, and other clones once, few, many or no size at all.

J: TRBJ1-1; D: TRBD1; size: -; V: TRBV5-4; DNA: TGTGCCAGCAGCTTTGGACAGGCTGTCACTGAAGCTTTCTTT; CDR3: CASSFGQAVTEAFF
J: TRBJ2-2; D: -; size: few; V: TRBV28; DNA: TGTGCCAGCAGAATAGGGGGGGCCGGGGAGCTGTTTTTT; CDR3: CASRIGGAGELFF
J: TRBJ2-5; D: TRBD1; size: -; V: TRBV14; DNA: TGTGCCAGCAGCCAAGTCTTCGGGACAGGGGGCACGGAGACCCAGTACTTC; CDR3: CASSQVFGTGGTETQYF
J: TRBJ2-7; D: -; size: -; V: TRBV4-1; DNA: TGCGCCAGCAGCCAAACGGACTATGTCGAGCAGTACTTC; CDR3: CASSQTDYVEQYF
J: TRBJ2-4; D: -; size: -; V: TRBV13; DNA: TGTGCCAGCAACTTTCTATCACAGCGGGCCAAAAACATTCAGTACTTC; CDR3: CASNFLSQRAKNIQYF
J: TRBJ1-1; D: -; size: -; V: TRBV5-1; DNA: TGCGCCAGCAAATGGTCTGGGGGGGCTTCAATGCTGAACACTGAAGCTTTCTTT; CDR3: CASKWSGGASMLNTEAFF
J: TRBJ2-7; D: -; size: -; V: TRBV6-2/TRBV6-3; DNA: TGTGCCAGCAGTTACTCTTCCAGGACAACGGTGTTTTACTACGAGCAGTACTTC; CDR3: CASSYSSRTTVFYYEQYF
J: TRBJ2-3; D: -; size: -; V: TRBV6-5; DNA: TGTGCCAGCAGTTACTCCAGCGCGGATACGCAGTATTTT; CDR3: CASSYSSADTQYF
J: TRBJ1-1; D: -; size: -; V: TRBV5-1; DNA: TGCGCCAGCTGTCCAGAAAACACTGAAGCTTTCTTT; CDR3: CASCPENTEAFF
J: TRBJ1-4; D: -; size: -; V: TRBV7-9; DNA: TGTGCCAGCAGCTTAACGGGAGCTAGAAGGACTAATGAAAAACTGTTTTTT; CDR3: CASSLTGARRTNEKLFF
J: TRBJ2-3; D: -; size: -; V: TRBV5-4; DNA: TGTGCCAGCAGCACTACCACAGATACGCAGTATTTT; CDR3: CASSTTTDTQYF
J: TRBJ1-1; D: TRBD1; size: -; V: TRBV5-1; DNA: TGCGCCAGCAGCTTGGTAGCAGGGGGCCCCACTGAAGCTTTCTTT; CDR3: CASSLVAGGPTEAFF
J: TRBJ1-1; D: -; size: -; V: TRBV19; DNA: TGTGCCAGTAGTATATTAGGGACTTTGAACACTGAAGCTTTCTTT; CDR3: CASSILGTLNTEAFF
J: TRBJ2-5; D: TRBD2; size: -; V: TRBV30; DNA: TGTGCCTGGAGTCTAGCGGGGCGTCAAGAGACCCAGTACTTC; CDR3: CAWSLAGRQETQYF
J: TRBJ2-2; D: -; size: -; V: TRBV18; DNA: TGTGCCAGCTCACCAGCAGTAGCCGGCACCGGGGAGCTGTTTTTT; CDR3: CASSPAVAGTGELFF
J: TRBJ2-7; D: -; size: -; V: TRBV5-1; DNA: TGCGCCAGCAGCCGGCCCGGGACTTTGAACGAGCAGTACTTC; CDR3: CASSRPGTLNEQYF
J: TRBJ1-5; D: -; size: -; V: TRBV5-1; DNA: TGCGCCAGCAGCCCGATGGGGAGGGGAAGGGGGCCCCAGCATTTT; CDR3: CASSPMGRGRGPQHF
J: TRBJ2-4; D: TRBD2; size: -; V: TRBV18; DNA: TGTGCCAGCTCACCCGACGGACTAGGATACATTCAGTACTTC; CDR3: CASSPDGLGYIQYF
J: TRBJ2-3; D: TRBD2; size: -; V: TRBV27; DNA: TGTGCCAGCAGTTTACACTCTAGCGGGGGGGCCTCTGATACGCAGTATTTT; CDR3: CASSLHSSGGASDTQYF
J: TRBJ1-2; D: -; size: -; V: TRBV2; DNA: TGTGCCAGCACAAGCGGAATCTTCTATGGCTACACCTTC; CDR3: CASTSGIFYGYTF
J: TRBJ1-2; D: -; size: -; V: TRBV28; DNA: TGTGCCAGCAGTCGGGTGGCTTATGGCTACACCTTC; CDR3: CASSRVAYGYTF
J: TRBJ1-6; D: -; size: once; V: TRBV5-5; DNA: TGTGCCAGCAGCTTGGGGGACTCGGCGATAACCCTCCACTTT; CDR3: CASSLGDSAITLHF
J: TRBJ1-1; D: TRBD1; size: -; V: TRBV20-1; DNA: TGCAGTGCACCGGACAGGGGGCAAGCTTTCTTT; CDR3: CSAPDRGQAFF
J: TRBJ2-5; D: -; size: -; V: TRBV9; DNA: TGTGCCAGCAGCGTAGATGGGCTCCCCCAAGAGACCCAGTACTTC; CDR3: CASSVDGLPQETQYF
J: TRBJ1-5; D: -; size: once; V: TRBV6-2/TRBV6-3; DNA: TGTGCCAGCAGCCCCGTCTGGGTTCTAGCTCAGCCCCAGCATTTT; CDR3: CASSPVWVLAQPQHF
J: TRBJ2-5; D: TRBD2; size: once; V: TRBV4-2; DNA: TGTGCCAGCAGCCAAGTGGGAACTAGCGGGGGGGAAGAGACCCAGTACTTC; CDR3: CASSQVGTSGGEETQYF
J: TRBJ2-1; D: TRBD2; size: -; V: TRBV28; DNA: TGTGCCAGCACTTTACCGGGACTAGCGGACAATGAGCAGTTCTTC; CDR3: CASTLPGLADNEQFF
J: TRBJ2-2; D: TRBD1; size: -; V: TRBV6-1; DNA: TGTGCCAGCAGTGGACTCGGGACAGGGTTTGACGGGGAGCTGTTTTTT; CDR3: CASSGLGTGFDGELFF
J: TRBJ1-2; D: TRBD1; size: -; V: TRBV18; DNA: TGTGCCAGCTCAAATCCCGGGACAGGGGTTTATGGCTACACCTTC; CDR3: CASSNPGTGVYGYTF
J: TRBJ2-3; D: -; size: -; V: TRBV6-5; DNA: TGTGCCAGCAGTACAGGGTACGGCACAGATACGCAGTATTTT; CDR3: CASSTGYGTDTQYF
J: TRBJ1-2; D: -; size: once; V: TRBV6-2/TRBV6-3; DNA: TGTGCCAGCAGTTACGGAGGGAATGGCTACACCTTC; CDR3: CASSYGGNGYTF
J: TRBJ1-1; D: -; size: once; V: TRBV27; DNA: TGTGCCAGCAGTCCGATGAGGGGGTGGACTGAAGCTTTCTTT; CDR3: CASSPMRGWTEAFF
J: TRBJ1-6; D: TRBD1; size: -; V: TRBV11-3; DNA: TGTGCCAGCTCATACAGGGGTGATTCACCCCTCCACTTT; CDR3: CASSYRGDSPLHF
J: TRBJ1-6; D: TRBD1; size: -; V: TRBV7-6; DNA: TGTGCCAGCAGCTTAGGGACAGGACCTTCACCCCTCCACTTT; CDR3: CASSLGTGPSPLHF
J: TRBJ2-1; D: -; size: -; V: TRBV30; DNA: TGTGCCTGGAGTCACCAGAATGAGCAGTTCTTC; CDR3: CAWSHQNEQFF
J: TRBJ1-1; D: -; size: -; V: TRBV6-6; DNA: TGTGCCAGCAGTTCACTCCCAGAAGCTTTCTTT; CDR3: CASSSLPEAFF
J: TRBJ1-5; D: TRBD1; size: -; V: TRBV6-1; DNA: TGTGCCAGCAGTGAGGGAACAGGGGGATCGAGCAATCAGCCCCAGCATTTT; CDR3: CASSEGTGGSSNQPQHF
J: TRBJ1-5; D: -; size: few; V: TRBV6-5; DNA: TGTGCCAGCTCTGTAAGCGGACGTAGCAATCAGCCCCAGCATTTT; CDR3: CASSVSGRSNQPQHF
J: TRBJ2-5; D: TRBD1; size: -; V: TRBV5-1; DNA: TGCGCCAGCAGCTCGCCAGGGGGCGGAGAGACCCAGTACTTC; CDR3: CASSSPGGGETQYF
J: TRBJ1-2; D: TRBD1; size: -; V: TRBV4-1; DNA: TGCGCCAGTACCGACAGGGAAACTAACTATGGCTACACCTTC; CDR3: CASTDRETNYGYTF
J: TRBJ1-5; D: -; size: -; V: TRBV27; DNA: TGTGCCAGCAGCCTGGGGGGTCTAGATCAGCCCCAGCATTTT; CDR3: CASSLGGLDQPQHF
J: TRBJ2-3; D: TRBD1; size: few; V: TRBV7-9; DNA: TGTGCCAGCAGCACCCGGACAGGGGAGACGTTTGAGGCAGATACGCAGTATTTT; CDR3: CASSTRTGETFEADTQYF
J: TRBJ1-6; D: TRBD1; size: -; V: TRBV19; DNA: TGTGCCAGTAGTAGGTGGTTCATGGGCAGACAGGGGAGCTCCTATAATTCACCCCTCCACTTT; CDR3: CASSRWFMGRQGSSYNSPLHF
J: TRBJ1-1; D: -; size: -; V: TRBV30; DNA: TGTGCCCGGCAGGGGCAAACTGAAGCTTTCTTT; CDR3: CARQGQTEAFF
J: TRBJ1-2; D: -; size: few; V: TRBV6-5; DNA: TGTGCCAGCAGTAGACGGGGAGACTATGGCTACACCTTC; CDR3: CASSRRGDYGYTF